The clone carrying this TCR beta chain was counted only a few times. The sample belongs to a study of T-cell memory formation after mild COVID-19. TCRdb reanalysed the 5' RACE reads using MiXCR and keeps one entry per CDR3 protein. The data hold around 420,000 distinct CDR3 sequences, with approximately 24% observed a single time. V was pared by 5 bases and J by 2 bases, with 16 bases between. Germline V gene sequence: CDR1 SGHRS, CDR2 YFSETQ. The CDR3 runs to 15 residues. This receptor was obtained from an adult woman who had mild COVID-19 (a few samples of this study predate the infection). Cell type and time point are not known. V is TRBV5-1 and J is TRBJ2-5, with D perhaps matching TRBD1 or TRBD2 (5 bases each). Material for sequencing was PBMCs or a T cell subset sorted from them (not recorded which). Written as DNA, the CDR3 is TGCGCCAGCAGTCCAGGGAGAGGGTGGCAAGAGACCCAGTACTTC. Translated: CASSPGRGWQETQYF.